Below are 9 T cell receptor beta chains sequenced from a single sample in a study of a mutant IDH1 vaccine in newly diagnosed glioma. No antigen has been identified for these receptors. Time point in this sample: week 11, during vaccination. Vaccination comprised doses that each held 300 ug of mutant IDH1 20-mer peptide, plus topical imiquimod. The assay was immunoSEQ multiplex PCR, and TCRdb's table has in-frame clones only and misses some. In the table there are 50,000 or so clones, roughly 91% of which are singletons. Sequences were derived from PBMCs, sampled from a glioma patient whose treatment included an IDH1 peptide vaccine. The receptors here all came from a man aged 45 to 65 with glioma.

The chain links TRBV6-6 to TRBJ1-1, with 12 bases lining up with TRBD1. V lost 6 bases, J lost 4 bases, and 9 bases stayed unmatched. From germline, CDR1 is MNHNY and CDR2 SVGAGI (reference sequence). There are 16 residues in the CDR3. The CDR3 nucleotides are TGTGCCAGCAGAGCCGGGACAGGGGGCGGGGGCACTGAAGCTTTCTTT. Translating it yields CASRAGTGGGGTEAFF.

The rearrangement uses TRBV19 and TRBJ1-1; maybe TRBD1 (5 bases). Germline V lookup: CDR1 LNHDA, CDR2 SQIVND (reference sequence). The CDR3 sequence is 15 residues long. V shed 0 bases and J shed 4 bases, with 12 bases lying between them. The CDR3 spells CASSIDGAARTEAFF. The CDR3 nucleotides are TGTGCCAGTAGTATAGATGGGGCCGCGCGCACTGAAGCTTTCTTT.

This rearrangement joins TRBV5-6 to TRBJ1-2; TRBD1 might be the D (6 bases). Germline CDR1 is SGHDT and CDR2 is YYEEEE. This CDR3 spans 13 amino acids. Trimming shortened V by 2 bases and J by 3 bases, and 8 bases separated the two germline ends. CDR3 nucleotide sequence: TGTGCCAGCAGCTTACAGGGCGACTATGGCTACACCTTC. Translation gives CASSLQGDYGYTF.

This chain links TRBV30 with TRBJ1-4; D ambiguous. The CDR3 sequence is 13 residues long. Per germline, CDR1 GTSNPN and CDR2 SVGIG (reference sequence). V was pared by 0 bases and J by 7 bases, with 9 bases between. CDR3 sequence: CAWSVREGEKLFF. The DNA for the CDR3 is TGTGCCTGGAGTGTGAGGGAAGGTGAAAAACTGTTTTTT. The full variable domain, completed using reference TRBV30 and TRBJ1-4, is SQTIHQWPATLVQPVGSPLSLECTVEGTSNPNLYWYRQAAGRGLQLLFYSVGIGQISSEVPQNLSASRPQDRQFILSSKKLLLSDSGFYLCAWSVREGEKLFFGSGTQLSVL.

V is TRBV11-1 and J is TRBJ2-5, with D perhaps matching TRBD2 (6 bases). The CDR3 extends over 14 amino acids. The V end lost 8 bases, the J end lost 5 bases, and 18 bases lay between the germline ends. The germline V gene encodes CDR1 SGHAT and CDR2 FQDESV (reference sequence). The CDR3 coding sequence is TGTGCCAGCTCTCCGCGGGGTATAACGGAGACCCAGTACTTC. Residues: CASSPRGITETQYF. The whole variable domain, remainder taken from reference TRBV11-1 and TRBJ2-5, is EAEVAQSPRYKITEKSQAVAFWCDPISGHATLYWYRQILGQGPELLVQFQDESVVDDSQLPKDRFSAERLKGVDSTLKIQPAELGDSAMYLCASSPRGITETQYFGPGTRLLVL.

The chain carries TRBV18 and TRBJ2-2; the match to TRBD1 covers 8 bases. The length of the CDR3 is 16 residues. The germline CDR1 and CDR2 sequences are KGHSH and LQKENI. V trimming: 3 bases; J trimming: 4 bases; junction bases outside the gene matches: 7. CDR3 sequence (DNA): TGTGCCAGCTCACCCCCCAGGGGGCTCGGCACCGGGGAGCTGTTTTTT. As protein: CASSPPRGLGTGELFF.

This rearrangement joins TRBV5-1 to TRBJ2-7, with 9 bases identical to TRBD2. The CDR3 loop spans 14 amino acids. Germline V lookup: CDR1 SGHRS, CDR2 YFSETQ. The J segment lost 3 bases and the V segment lost 6 bases, leaving 7 bases of the junction unmatched. The CDR3 is CASTSGMGLYEQYF. The CDR3 DNA is TGCGCCAGCACTAGCGGGATGGGGCTCTACGAGCAGTACTTC. The full variable domain, with the rest looked up from reference TRBV5-1 and TRBJ2-7, is KAGVTQTPRYLIKTRGQQVTLSCSPISGHRSVSWYQQTPGQGLQFLFEYFSETQRNKGNFPGRFSGRQFSNSRSEMNVSTLELGDSALYLCASTSGMGLYEQYFGPGTRLTVT.

The V call is TRBV19, the J call TRBJ1-5; the D is unclear. V lost 8 bases to trimming and J lost 6 bases, with 8 bases between them. The V gene's germline CDR1 is LNHDA and CDR2 SQIVND (reference sequence). CDR3 length: 11 amino acids. The CDR3 loop reads CASGETQPQHF. DNA for the CDR3: TGTGCCAGTGGCGAGACTCAGCCCCAGCATTTT. The whole variable domain, remainder taken from reference TRBV19 and TRBJ1-5, is DGGITQSPKYLFRKEGQNVTLSCEQNLNHDAMYWYRQDPGQGLRLIYYSQIVNDFQKGDIAEGYSVSREKKESFPLTVTSAQKNPTAFYLCASGETQPQHFGDGTRLSIL.

The chain links TRBV30 to TRBJ1-2; TRBD1 matches 10 bases. CDR1 is GTSNPN, CDR2 SVGIG, per germline (reference sequence). V shed 5 bases and J 8 bases; nucleotides not matched to a gene: 11. CDR3 length: 14 residues. The CDR3 region is CAWDLGTGVRGYTF. The CDR3 DNA reads as TGTGCCTGGGACCTCGGGACAGGGGTAAGGGGCTACACCTTC. The full variable domain, in which reference TRBV30 and TRBJ1-2 provide the parts outside the CDR3, is SQTIHQWPATLVQPVGSPLSLECTVEGTSNPNLYWYRQAAGRGLQLLFYSVGIGQISSEVPQNLSASRPQDRQFILSSKKLLLSDSGFYLCAWDLGTGVRGYTFGSGTRLTVV.